This T cell receptor beta chain emerged from a study of vaccination effects on CD4 cells after COVID-19. Germline V gives CDR1 SGHDT, CDR2 YYEEEE. After removal of 4 bases from V and 2 bases from J, the junction contained 11 bases not matched to a gene. The length of the CDR3 is 16 residues. Antigen-specific CD4+ T cells were expanded (with viral peptide pools) by the ViraFEST assay ahead of sequencing. At the end of over 8 days of culture, CD4+ T cells were isolated. All vaccine recipients tested negative for nucleocapsid antibodies and had never contracted SARS-CoV-2 infection. The data were produced by immunoSEQ multiplex PCR, yet TCRdb's version contains in-frame clones alone and is incomplete. The table shows some 24,000 clones, with 65% to 80% occurring only once. With regard to this clone: Its cognate antigen is unknown.

Overall study findings and caveats: The study enrolled few convalescent patients and sampled no early post-infection timepoints.

This clonotype was sampled from a human donor who received a COVID-19 vaccine. This chain joins TRBV5-6 and TRBJ2-5; 7 nucleotides line up with TRBD2. This specimen consisted of CD4+ T cells from PBMCs cultured with HCoV-NL63 spike peptides, obtained before COVID-19 vaccination. Written as DNA, the CDR3 is TGTGCCAGCAGCCCACTGGGGGGGGGTGAACAAGAGACCCAGTACTTC. Its translation is CASSPLGGGEQETQYF.